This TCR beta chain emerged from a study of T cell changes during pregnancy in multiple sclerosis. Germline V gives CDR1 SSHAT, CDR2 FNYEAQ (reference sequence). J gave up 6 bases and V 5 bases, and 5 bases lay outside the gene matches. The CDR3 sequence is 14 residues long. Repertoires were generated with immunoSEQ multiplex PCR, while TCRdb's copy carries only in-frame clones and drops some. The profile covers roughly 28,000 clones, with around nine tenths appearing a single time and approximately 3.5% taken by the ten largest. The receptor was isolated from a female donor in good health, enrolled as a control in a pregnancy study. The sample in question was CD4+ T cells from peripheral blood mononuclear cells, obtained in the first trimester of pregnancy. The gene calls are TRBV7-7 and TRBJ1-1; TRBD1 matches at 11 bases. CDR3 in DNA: TGTGCCAGCAGCCAGGGACAGGGGGTCGCTGAAGCTTTCTTT. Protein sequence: CASSQGQGVAEAFF.